This T cell receptor beta chain was captured by sequencing in a study of OX40 agonist ivuxolimab in advanced cancers. At the level of the study: The mean age was roughly 60 years, ranging from about 20 to 90, with 65% to 85% of participants male. Of the participants, 35% to 50% had some prior anti-PD-1, anti-PD-L1 or anti-CTLA-4 therapy, which was allowed. Partial responses were achieved by three patients, one with hepatocellular carcinoma and two with cutaneous melanoma.

Profiling relied on immunoSEQ multiplex PCR, and the TCRdb table lists in-frame clones only, not all of them. Of 77,000 or so clones listed, 84% were seen once; the top ten hold roughly 0.5%. This clone has just a few counts. Its antigen is unidentified. Study findings and constraints: Nonresponders included some who also had low normalized T-cell clonal expansion.

The ends were cut back, 0 bases at V and 0 bases at J, with 8 bases in the middle. This CDR3 spans 16 amino acids. CDR1 is LGHNA, CDR2 YSLEER, per germline. Sequenced material: CD4+ or CD8+ T cells sorted from blood, taken in a trial of the OX40 agonist ivuxolimab. The receptor was derived from an adult with an advanced solid tumor such as melanoma, head and neck, liver or kidney cancer. V is TRBV4-3 and J is TRBJ2-2; D unresolved. Written as DNA, the CDR3 is TGCGCCAGCAGCCAAGAGACAACTGCGAACACCGGGGAGCTGTTTTTT. Translating gives CASSQETTANTGELFF.